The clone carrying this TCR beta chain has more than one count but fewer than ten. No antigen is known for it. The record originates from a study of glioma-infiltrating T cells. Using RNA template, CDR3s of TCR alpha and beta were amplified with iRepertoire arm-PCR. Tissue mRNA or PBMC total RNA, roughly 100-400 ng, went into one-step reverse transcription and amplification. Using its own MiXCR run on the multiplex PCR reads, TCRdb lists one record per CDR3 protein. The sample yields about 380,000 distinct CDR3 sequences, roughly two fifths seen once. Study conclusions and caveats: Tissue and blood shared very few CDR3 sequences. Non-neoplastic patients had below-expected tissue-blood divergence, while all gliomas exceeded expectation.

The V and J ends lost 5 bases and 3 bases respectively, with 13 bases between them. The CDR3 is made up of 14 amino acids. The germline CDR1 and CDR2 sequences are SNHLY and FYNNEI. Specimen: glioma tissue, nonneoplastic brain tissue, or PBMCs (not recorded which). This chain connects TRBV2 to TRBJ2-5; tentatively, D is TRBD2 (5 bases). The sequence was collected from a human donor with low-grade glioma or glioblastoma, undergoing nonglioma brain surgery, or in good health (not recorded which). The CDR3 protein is CASSQGIGEETQYF. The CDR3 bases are TGTGCCAGCAGTCAAGGCATCGGGGAAGAGACCCAGTACTTC.